This T cell receptor beta chain was obtained from a study of T cell repertoires in cytomegalovirus infection. Background on the study: It can be stated that public TCR beta signatures indicated CMV infection as well as a matching HLA type.

The V gene lost 5 bases and the J gene lost 7 bases, with 11 bases spanning the gap. The CDR3 is 13 residues long. Germline values: CDR1 SGHVS, CDR2 FNYEAQ. TCRdb re-derived calls from the reads in MiXCR, one entry per CDR3 protein. The sample carries about 890,000 distinct CDR3 sequences, approximately 33% recorded once. To note about this clonotype: No antigen is known for it.

The V gene is TRBV7-6, the J gene TRBJ1-4, with no clear D. This clonotype was obtained from a human donor in good health (CMV status not recorded). Some clones in this sample may be carry-over from other donors' samples. The starting material was cultured CD8+ T cells from PBMCs, obtained from culture after CMV antigen stimulation. CDR3 residues: CASSHPRSEKLFF. CDR3 DNA sequence: TGTGCCAGCAGCCATCCCCGGAGTGAAAAACTGTTTTTT.